The clone carrying this T cell receptor beta chain showed up many times. Its antigen is still unknown. CDR1 is MNHEY and CDR2 is SVGAGI in the germline V gene. Trimming took off 6 bases at V and 3 bases at J, with 8 bases between the two ends. This CDR3 region has 12 residues. These data come from a study of post-analysis software for immune sequencing data. General study points: Compared with controls, patients had more of 4 to 6 TRBV segments, including TRBV5-6, TRBV5-1 and TRBV20-1. Patients with multiple sclerosis recorded significantly lower normalized Chao1 diversity than controls, the study found.

Unique molecular identifiers featured in each of the TCR beta cDNA libraries. Input populations of roughly 1 to 11 million T cells gave rise to 500,000 to 600,000 cDNA molecules. TCRdb used MiXCR to reprocess the PCR reads, holding one entry per CDR3 protein. The table lists about 260,000 distinct CDR3 sequences, 36% of them singletons. Material: blood. The sequence was collected from a girl aged 5-17 years with multiple sclerosis. The gene calls are TRBV6-5 and TRBJ1-2; D unclear. The CDR3 loop is CASSQGYYGYTF. In DNA form, the CDR3 reads TGTGCCAGCAGCCAAGGGTACTATGGCTACACCTTC.